Listed below are T cell receptor beta chains from one sample, sequenced in a study of shared clonotypes between healthy human individuals. TCRdb keeps only in-frame clones here, not all; method: immunoSEQ multiplex PCR. The table includes around 530,000 clones, around three quarters detected once. The sequenced sample was PBMCs. These receptors were obtained from a woman between 40 and 55 years old in good health. Some clones in this sample may be carry-over from other donors' samples. Both conserved end residues are part of each CDR3. The order of the fields is D gene, V gene, J gene, clone size, CDR3 length, CDR3 DNA, CDR3 protein. D genes are given only for firm matches. Not every row has a clone size; where given, it reads once, few, many or a size class.

TRBD2	TRBV10-2	TRBJ2-1	.	15	TGCGCCAGCAGTGAAAGGACTAGCGTGGACAATGAGCAGTTCTTC	CASSERTSVDNEQFF
.	TRBV11-2	TRBJ2-1	.	18	TGTGCCAGCAGCTTAGTAAACAGGGCTGCGGGCACAAACAATGAGCAGTTCTTC	CASSLVNRAAGTNNEQFF
.	TRBV7-8	TRBJ1-1	.	17	TGTGCCAGCAGCTTAGATTTGGGCAGGGATATTAGCACTGAAGCTTTCTTT	CASSLDLGRDISTEAFF
.	TRBV28	TRBJ1-1	.	13	TGTGCCAGCAGGGGTTCAGGGTCCACTGAAGCTTTCTTT	CASRGSGSTEAFF
.	TRBV2	TRBJ2-7	.	14	TGTGCCAGCAGTGTCGAGCGGAACCTCTACGAGCAGTACTTC	CASSVERNLYEQYF
.	TRBV28	TRBJ2-1	.	15	TGTGCCAGCAGTATCTCTAGGGGGGTCTACAATGAGCAGTTCTTC	CASSISRGVYNEQFF
TRBD2	TRBV4-2	TRBJ2-3	.	16	TGTGCCAGCAGCCAGACCGGGACTAGCTCTGGAGATACGCAGTATTTT	CASSQTGTSSGDTQYF
.	TRBV27	TRBJ2-1	.	15	TGTGCCAGCAGGGGCTTTCGGCAACTCTACAATGAGCAGTTCTTC	CASRGFRQLYNEQFF
.	TRBV5-1	TRBJ1-5	.	13	TGCGCCAGCAGCTACTCCTTGGGGGGACCCCAGCATTTT	CASSYSLGGPQHF
TRBD1	TRBV6-5	TRBJ2-4	.	15	TGTGCCAGCAGTTCGGGACAGTTAGCCAAAAACATTCAGTACTTC	CASSSGQLAKNIQYF
.	TRBV5-5	TRBJ1-1	many	13	TGTGCCAGCACGAACAGGGAGAACACTGAAGCTTTCTTT	CASTNRENTEAFF
.	TRBV7-6	TRBJ2-3	.	13	TGTGCCAGCAGCTTAGGCCCCCGGGATACGCAGTATTTT	CASSLGPRDTQYF
.	TRBV28	TRBJ2-7	.	13	TGTGCCAGCAGTTTAGGGGGGACCTACGAGCAGTACTTC	CASSLGGTYEQYF
.	TRBV4-2	TRBJ1-2	.	13	TGTGCCTGCAGCCAAGTCCCAGGTGCTGGCTACACCTTC	CACSQVPGAGYTF
.	TRBV7-3	TRBJ1-1	.	14	TGTGCCAGCAGCTTATACTTTTCGAACACTGAAGCTTTCTTT	CASSLYFSNTEAFF
TRBD2	TRBV7-3	TRBJ2-1	.	18	TGTGCCAGCAGCCCCTCCCCACTAGCGGCGTTGTCATACAATGAGCAGTTCTTC	CASSPSPLAALSYNEQFF
.	TRBV6-6	TRBJ1-4	once	15	TGTGCCAGCAGTCCTACGGTAGGGCTAAATGAAAAACTGTTTTTT	CASSPTVGLNEKLFF
.	TRBV7-3	TRBJ2-7	few	13	TGTGCCAGCAGCCCCGGCTCCGGAGGCGAGCAGTACTTC	CASSPGSGGEQYF
TRBD1	TRBV7-9	TRBJ1-1	few	14	TGTGCCAGCAGATCTACCGGACAGGCGACTGAAGCTTTCTTT	CASRSTGQATEAFF
.	TRBV7-9	TRBJ2-1	.	15	TGTGCCAGCAGCTTAGTCAGCGGAGCCTACAATGAGCAGTTCTTC	CASSLVSGAYNEQFF
TRBD1	TRBV5-4	TRBJ2-7	many	14	TGTGCCAGCAGCCCAGACAGGGCGGTCGGCGAGCAGTACTTC	CASSPDRAVGEQYF
.	TRBV7-2	TRBJ2-7	.	14	TGTGCCAGCAGCTTAGATGGGGATAACTACGAGCAGTACTTC	CASSLDGDNYEQYF
TRBD2	TRBV5-1	TRBJ2-1	few	16	TGCGCCAGCAGCCCGACCGGACTAGCGGGAGTGGATGAGCAGTTCTTC	CASSPTGLAGVDEQFF
.	TRBV2	TRBJ2-7	.	12	TGTGCCACCGGGGTCAGTTCCTACGAGCAGTACTTC	CATGVSSYEQYF
TRBD1	TRBV19	TRBJ1-1	.	14	TGTGCCAGTAGACCGACAGGGGTGGGGACTGAAGCTTTCTTT	CASRPTGVGTEAFF
.	TRBV7-9	TRBJ1-1	.	15	TGTGCCAGCAGCTTAGTCCCCAACGGCGGTTCTGAAGCTTTCTTT	CASSLVPNGGSEAFF
.	TRBV6-1	TRBJ1-2	.	14	TGTGCCAGCCCCCCTGGTCCCGGAGGCTATGGCTACACCTTC	CASPPGPGGYGYTF
.	TRBV28	TRBJ1-4	.	13	TGCGCCAGCAAGTACAGGGAGAATGAAAAACTGTTTTTT	CASKYRENEKLFF
.	TRBV10-2	TRBJ2-7	.	14	TGCGCCAGCAGTGTCGGCCTGAGCTCCTACGAGCAGTACTTC	CASSVGLSSYEQYF
.	TRBV6-5	TRBJ2-1	.	15	TGTGCCAGCAGTGGTCGGGAGCCTTCCTACAATGAGCAGTTCTTC	CASSGREPSYNEQFF
TRBD2	TRBV7-3	TRBJ2-1	.	15	TGTGCCAGCAGCCTCGGAGCGGGGGGCGGCAATGAGCAGTTCTTC	CASSLGAGGGNEQFF
.	TRBV5-1	TRBJ1-5	once	13	TGCGCCAGCAGCTTGGAAAGCAATCAGCCCCAGCATTTT	CASSLESNQPQHF
TRBD2	TRBV28	TRBJ2-5	many	14	TGTGCCAGCACGCCAGCGGGAGGACAAGAGACCCAGTACTTC	CASTPAGGQETQYF
TRBD2	TRBV11-1	TRBJ2-1	.	15	TGTGCCAGCAGCTTGGGACTAGCGGGAGGCAATGAGCAGTTCTTC	CASSLGLAGGNEQFF
.	TRBV5-6	TRBJ2-1	.	15	TGTGCCAGCAGCTTGGTAGCAGGAGGCGGAAATGAGCAGTTCTTC	CASSLVAGGGNEQFF
.	TRBV20-1	TRBJ1-1	few	10	TGCAGTGCTAGGGGCACTGAAGCTTTCTTT	CSARGTEAFF
TRBD1	TRBV9	TRBJ2-7	medium-sized	15	TGTGCCAGCAGCGAGGGACAGGGGTGGTCCTACGAGCAGTACTTC	CASSEGQGWSYEQYF
TRBD1	TRBV30	TRBJ1-2	.	12	TGTGCCTGGACCGCAGGACAGGGGGCCTCTACCTTC	CAWTAGQGASTF
TRBD1	TRBV18	TRBJ1-1	.	16	TGTGCCAGCTCACCCCGGACAGGGCACATGAACACTGAAGCTTTCTTT	CASSPRTGHMNTEAFF
TRBD2	TRBV11-2	TRBJ2-1	few	16	TGTGCCAGCAGCTTGCAGCGGGAGCCCCCCTACAATGAGCAGTTCTTC	CASSLQREPPYNEQFF
.	TRBV15	TRBJ2-1	.	14	TGTGCCACCAGCAGAGGGACAGTAGACAATGAGCAGTTCTTC	CATSRGTVDNEQFF
.	TRBV7-7	TRBJ2-5	.	15	TGTGCCAGCAGCTTGAGATTTGGATGGCAAGAGACCCAGTACTTC	CASSLRFGWQETQYF
.	TRBV7-2	TRBJ2-5	.	13	TGTGCCAGCAGCCCTTCACCACCAAATGAGCAGTACTTC	CASSPSPPNEQYF
.	TRBV10-3	TRBJ1-5	few	13	TGTGCCATCAGGGGGACGGAAAATCAGCCCCAGCATTTT	CAIRGTENQPQHF
TRBD2	TRBV2	TRBJ2-7	.	15	TGTGCCAGCAGTGAACACGGCGGGGGTGGAGCTGAGCAGTACTTC	CASSEHGGGGAEQYF